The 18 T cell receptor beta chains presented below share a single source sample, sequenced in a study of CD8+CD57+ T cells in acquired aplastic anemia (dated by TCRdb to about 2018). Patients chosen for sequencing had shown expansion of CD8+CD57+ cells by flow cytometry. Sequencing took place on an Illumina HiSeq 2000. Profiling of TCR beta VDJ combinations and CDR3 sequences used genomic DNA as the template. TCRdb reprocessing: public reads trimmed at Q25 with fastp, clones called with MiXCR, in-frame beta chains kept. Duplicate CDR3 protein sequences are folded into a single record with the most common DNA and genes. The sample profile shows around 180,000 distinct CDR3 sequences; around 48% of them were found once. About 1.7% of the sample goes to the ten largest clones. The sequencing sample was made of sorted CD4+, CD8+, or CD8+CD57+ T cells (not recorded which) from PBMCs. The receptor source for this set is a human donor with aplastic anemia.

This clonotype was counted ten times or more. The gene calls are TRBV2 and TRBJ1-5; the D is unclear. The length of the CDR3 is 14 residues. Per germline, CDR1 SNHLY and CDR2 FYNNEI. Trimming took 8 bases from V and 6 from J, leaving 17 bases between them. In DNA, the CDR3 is TGTGCCAGCTGTTTACGGACTTCGGGTCAGCCCCAGCATTTT. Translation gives CASCLRTSGQPQHF.

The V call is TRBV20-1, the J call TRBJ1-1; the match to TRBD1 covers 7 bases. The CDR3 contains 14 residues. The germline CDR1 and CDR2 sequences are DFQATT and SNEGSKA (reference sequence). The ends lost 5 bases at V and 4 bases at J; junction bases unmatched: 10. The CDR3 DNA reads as TGCAGTGCTCTGAGAGGGGGCTCGAGCACTGAAGCTTTCTTT. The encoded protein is CSALRGGSSTEAFF.

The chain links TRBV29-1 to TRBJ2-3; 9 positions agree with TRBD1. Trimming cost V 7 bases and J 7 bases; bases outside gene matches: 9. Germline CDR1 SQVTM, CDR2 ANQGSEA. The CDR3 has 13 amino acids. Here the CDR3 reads CSGQTGGSNTQYF. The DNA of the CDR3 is TGCAGCGGACAAACAGGGGGCTCGAATACGCAGTATTTT.

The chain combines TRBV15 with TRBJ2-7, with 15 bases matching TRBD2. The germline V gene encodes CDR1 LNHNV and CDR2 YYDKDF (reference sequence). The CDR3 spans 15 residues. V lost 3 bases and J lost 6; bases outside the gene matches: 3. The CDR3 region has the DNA TGTGCCACCAGCAGGGGGGGACTAGCGGGAGGCGAGCAGTACTTC. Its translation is CATSRGGLAGGEQYF.

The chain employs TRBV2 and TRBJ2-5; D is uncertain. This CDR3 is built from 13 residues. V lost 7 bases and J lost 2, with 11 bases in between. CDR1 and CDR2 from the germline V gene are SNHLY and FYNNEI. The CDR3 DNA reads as TGTGCCAGCACCCTTCAAGCTCAAGAGACCCAGTACTTC. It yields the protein CASTLQAQETQYF.

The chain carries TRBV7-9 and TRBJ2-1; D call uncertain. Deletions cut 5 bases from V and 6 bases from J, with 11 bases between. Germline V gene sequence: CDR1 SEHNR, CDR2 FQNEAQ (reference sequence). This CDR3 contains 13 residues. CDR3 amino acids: CASSRLTANEQFF. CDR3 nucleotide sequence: TGTGCCAGCAGCCGACTCACCGCCAATGAGCAGTTCTTC.

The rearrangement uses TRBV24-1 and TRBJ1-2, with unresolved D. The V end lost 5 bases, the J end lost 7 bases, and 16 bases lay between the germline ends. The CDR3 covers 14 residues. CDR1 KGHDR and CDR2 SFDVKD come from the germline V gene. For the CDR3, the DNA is TGTGCCACCAGTGCTACGTTATCACCCTCTGGCTACACCTTC. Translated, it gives CATSATLSPSGYTF.

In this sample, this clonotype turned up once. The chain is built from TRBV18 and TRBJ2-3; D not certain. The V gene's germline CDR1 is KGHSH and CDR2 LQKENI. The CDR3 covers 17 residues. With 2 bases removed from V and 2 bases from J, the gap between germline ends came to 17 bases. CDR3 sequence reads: CASSPKVLAVYTDTQYF. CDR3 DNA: TGTGCCAGCTCACCAAAGGTTTTGGCAGTTTACACAGATACGCAGTATTTT.

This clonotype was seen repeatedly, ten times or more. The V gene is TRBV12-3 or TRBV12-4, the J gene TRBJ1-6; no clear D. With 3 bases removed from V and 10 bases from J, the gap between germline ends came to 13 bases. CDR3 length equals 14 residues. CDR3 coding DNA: TGTGCCAGCAGTTTGGGTGAGGGTCTCTCACCCCTCCACTTT. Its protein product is CASSLGEGLSPLHF.

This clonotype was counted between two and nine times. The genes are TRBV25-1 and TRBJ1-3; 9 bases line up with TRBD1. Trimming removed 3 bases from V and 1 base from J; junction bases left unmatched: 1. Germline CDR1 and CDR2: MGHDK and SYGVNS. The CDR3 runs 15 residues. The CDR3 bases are TGTGCCAGCAGTGAGACAGGGGGGTCTGGAAACACCATATATTTT. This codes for CASSETGGSGNTIYF. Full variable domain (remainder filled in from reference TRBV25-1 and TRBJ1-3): EADIYQTPRYLVIGTGKKITLECSQTMGHDKMYWYQQDPGMELHLIHYSYGVNSTEKGDLSSESTVSRIRTEHFPLTLESARPSHTSQYLCASSETGGSGNTIYFGEGSWLTVV.

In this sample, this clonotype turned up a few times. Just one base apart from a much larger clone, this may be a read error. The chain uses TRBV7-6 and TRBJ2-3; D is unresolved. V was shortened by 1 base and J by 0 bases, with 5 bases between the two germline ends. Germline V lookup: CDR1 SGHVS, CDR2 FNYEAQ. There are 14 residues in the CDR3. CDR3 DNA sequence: TGTGCCAGCAGCTTAGAGTCTAGCACAGATACGCAGTATTTT. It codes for CASSLESSTDTQYF. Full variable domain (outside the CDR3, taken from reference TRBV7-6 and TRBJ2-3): GAGVSQSPRYKVTKRGQDVALRCDPISGHVSLYWYRQALGQGPEFLTYFNYEAQQDKSGLPNDRFSAERPEGSISTLTIQRTEQRDSAMYRCASSLESSTDTQYFGPGTRLTVL.

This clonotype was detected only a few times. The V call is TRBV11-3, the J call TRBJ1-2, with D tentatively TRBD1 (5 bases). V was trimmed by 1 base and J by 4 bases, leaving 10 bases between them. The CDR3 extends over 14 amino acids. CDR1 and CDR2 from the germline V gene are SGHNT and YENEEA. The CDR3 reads CASSLASQGYGYTF. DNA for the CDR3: TGTGCCAGCAGCTTAGCTTCCCAGGGCTATGGCTACACCTTC.

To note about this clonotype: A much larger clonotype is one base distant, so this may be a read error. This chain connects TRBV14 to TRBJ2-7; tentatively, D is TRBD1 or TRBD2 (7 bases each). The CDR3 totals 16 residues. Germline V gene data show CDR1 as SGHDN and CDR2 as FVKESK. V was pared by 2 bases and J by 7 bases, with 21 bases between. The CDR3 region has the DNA TGTGCCAGCAGCCAAACCATCGGCAGGGGGGGCATTGAGCAGTACTTC. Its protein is CASSQTIGRGGIEQYF.

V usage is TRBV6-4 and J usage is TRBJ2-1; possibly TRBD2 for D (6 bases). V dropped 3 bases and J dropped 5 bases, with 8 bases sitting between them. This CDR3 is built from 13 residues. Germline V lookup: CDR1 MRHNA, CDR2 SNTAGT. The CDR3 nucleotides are TGTGCCAGCAGTGAGGGGGGACACAATGAGCAGTTCTTC. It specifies CASSEGGHNEQFF.

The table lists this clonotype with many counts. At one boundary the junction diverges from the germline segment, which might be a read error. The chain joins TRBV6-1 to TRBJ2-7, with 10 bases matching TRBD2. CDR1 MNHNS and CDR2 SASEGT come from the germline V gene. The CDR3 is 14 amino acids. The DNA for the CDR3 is TGTGCCAGCAATGAAGCGGGAGGGAGCTACGAGCAGTACTTC. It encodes CASNEAGGSYEQYF.

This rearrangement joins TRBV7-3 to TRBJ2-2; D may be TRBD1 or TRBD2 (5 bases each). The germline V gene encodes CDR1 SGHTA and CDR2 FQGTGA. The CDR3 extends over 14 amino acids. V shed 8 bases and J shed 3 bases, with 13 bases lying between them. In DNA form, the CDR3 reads TGTGCCAGCCAACTGGGGCGGGACACCGGGGAGCTGTTTTTT. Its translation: CASQLGRDTGELFF.

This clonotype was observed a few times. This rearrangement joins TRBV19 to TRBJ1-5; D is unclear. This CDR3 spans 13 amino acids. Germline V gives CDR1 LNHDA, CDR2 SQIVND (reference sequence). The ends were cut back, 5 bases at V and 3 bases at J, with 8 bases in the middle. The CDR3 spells CASSYGDNQPQHF. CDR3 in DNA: TGTGCCAGTAGTTATGGGGACAATCAGCCCCAGCATTTT.

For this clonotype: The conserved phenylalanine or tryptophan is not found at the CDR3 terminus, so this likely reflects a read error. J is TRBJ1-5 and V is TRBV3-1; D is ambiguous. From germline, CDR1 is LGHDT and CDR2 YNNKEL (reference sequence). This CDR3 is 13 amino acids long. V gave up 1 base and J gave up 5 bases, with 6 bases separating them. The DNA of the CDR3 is TGTGCCAGCAGCCAAGGAAGGGATCAGCCCCAGCATCTT. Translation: CASSQGRDQPQHL.